This entry features one T cell receptor (beta chain) sequence. What this receptor recognizes is not known. The sample holds no much larger clone one base away, and base qualities are not on file. The library was generated by the immunoSEQ multiplex PCR assay. Drawn from immuneACCESS, this table holds only the in-frame rearrangements with V and J called that TCRdb kept. Clones are partly lost; checked studies trace under half to an unresolved V gene and leave the rest unexplained. A total of 70,000 to 80,000 clones appear in this sample, just under 97% of them only once. The ten largest clones take up 0.21% of the sample. This entry belongs to a study of technical replicates of blood from a few donors (dated by TCRdb to 2016 to 2017). The CDR3, cysteine through phenylalanine, is 15 amino acids long. Solely the CDR3 DNA is kept, with 45 bases framed from the first base. CDR1 and CDR2, looked up from the germline V gene, are MGHRA and YSYEKL. V is pruned by 1 base and J by 4 bases, leaving 5 bases of the junction without a gene match.

Rearrangement joined TRBV4-1 to TRBJ2-7, with 9 central nucleotides matching TRBD2. This clonotype originated in a human donor in good health. Material for sequencing was T cells isolated from PBMCs. The CDR3 sequence is CASSQVRLADYEQYF. In nucleotide form, the sequence is TGCGCCAGCAGCCAAGTACGACTAGCGGATTACGAGCAGTACTTC.